A single sample is the source of the 14 T cell receptor beta chains below, sequenced in a study of regulatory T cells in long-lasting Graves disease. The time point was: newly diagnosed GD, antithyroid drugs for less than 3 months. The TCR library was made from RNA extracted from PBMCs. CDR3 regions were amplified by Arm-PCR using iRepertoire HTBI primers to build TCR beta libraries. TCRdb reanalysed the multiplex PCR reads using MiXCR and keeps one entry per CDR3 protein. The repertoire holds 620,000 or so distinct CDR3 sequences, with under 20% as singletons. These same records also appear under a second study, on T cells in Graves' hyperthyroidism and ophthalmopathy.

Sequencing used peripheral blood mononuclear cells (PBMCs), obtained at new diagnosis, from a patient treated with antithyroid drugs. The receptors come from a young woman with Graves disease.

This clonotype occurred a few times. The V call is TRBV10-2, the J call TRBJ2-2; 7 bases map to TRBD2. CDR1 WSHSY and CDR2 SAAADI come from the germline V gene. The junction had 7 bases not matched to a gene; V was cut back by 7 bases and J by 2 bases. The length of the CDR3 is 15 residues. The CDR3 sequence: CASKMGGDNTGELFF. In nucleotides, the CDR3 is TGCGCCAGCAAGATGGGGGGGGATAACACCGGGGAGCTGTTTTTT.

The gene calls are TRBV28 and TRBJ2-7; 12 bases line up with TRBD2. The germline CDR1 and CDR2 sequences are MDHEN and SYDVKM. This CDR3 is 15 amino acids long. The V and J ends lost 6 bases and 5 bases, in that order; junction bases with no gene match: 8. Here the CDR3 reads CASRGGLAGFNEQYF. For the CDR3, the DNA is TGTGCCAGCAGGGGAGGACTAGCGGGATTCAACGAGCAGTACTTC. Drawing the rest from reference TRBV28 and TRBJ2-7, the complete variable domain is DVKVTQSSRYLVKRTGEKVFLECVQDMDHENMFWYRQDPGLGLRLIYFSYDVKMKEKGDIPEGYSVSREKKERFSLILESASTNQTSMYLCASRGGLAGFNEQYFGPGTRLTVT.

Concerning this clonotype: A much more abundant neighbour one base away suggests this may be a read error. The V call is TRBV24-1, the J call TRBJ1-5; TRBD1 aligns across 9 bases. Trimming cost V 6 bases and J 5 bases; bases outside gene matches: 7. Germline assignment: CDR1 KGHDR and CDR2 SFDVKD. The CDR3 loop spans 15 amino acids. CDR3 residues: CATSSGDREDQPQHF. The CDR3 coding sequence is TGTGCCACCAGTAGTGGGGACAGGGAAGATCAGCCCCAGCATTTT.

The rearrangement uses TRBV30 and TRBJ2-5; 8 nucleotides match TRBD2. The CDR3 is made up of 14 amino acids. CDR1 is GTSNPN and CDR2 is SVGIG in the germline V gene (reference sequence). The junction had 7 bases not matched to a gene; V was cut back by 2 bases and J by 5 bases. For the CDR3, the DNA is TGTGCCTGGAGTCCCTTACCGGGAGGGGAGACCCAGTACTTC. This encodes CAWSPLPGGETQYF. Filled out from reference TRBV30 and TRBJ2-5, the complete variable domain reads SQTIHQWPATLVQPVGSPLSLECTVEGTSNPNLYWYRQAAGRGLQLLFYSVGIGQISSEVPQNLSASRPQDRQFILSSKKLLLSDSGFYLCAWSPLPGGETQYFGPGTRLLVL.

The V call is TRBV12-5, the J call TRBJ2-1; no reliable D call. From germline, CDR1 is LGHNT and CDR2 FRNRAP. V lost 5 bases to trimming and J lost 8 bases, with 7 bases between them. The CDR3 is 11 residues long. CDR3 loop: CASGLSYEQFF. The CDR3 DNA reads TGTGCTAGTGGTCTGTCTTATGAGCAGTTCTTC.

This clonotype was counted at least ten times. V usage is TRBV10-1 and J usage is TRBJ2-3, with D perhaps assigned TRBD1 or TRBD2 (5 bases each). This CDR3 contains 15 residues. V gave up 3 bases and J gave up 8 bases, with 18 bases separating them. Germline V CDR1 and CDR2: WNHNN, SYGVQD (reference sequence). The CDR3 sequence is CASSEEFAGDGTQYF. The CDR3 DNA is TGCGCCAGCAGTGAAGAGTTTGCCGGGGACGGTACGCAGTATTTT.

This clonotype was found many times. The chain has TRBV28 and TRBJ1-5; 9 bases match TRBD1. CDR3 length equals 17 residues. The germline gives CDR1 MDHEN, CDR2 SYDVKM. The V gene end was trimmed by 3 bases and the J gene end by 6 bases; junction bases not matched to a gene: 12. In nucleotides, the CDR3 is TGTGCCAGCAGTTTGGGAACCGGGACAGGGAGTGGTCAGCCCCAGCATTTT. Translated, it gives CASSLGTGTGSGQPQHF. Together with reference TRBV28 and TRBJ1-5, the CDR3 gives the full variable domain: DVKVTQSSRYLVKRTGEKVFLECVQDMDHENMFWYRQDPGLGLRLIYFSYDVKMKEKGDIPEGYSVSREKKERFSLILESASTNQTSMYLCASSLGTGTGSGQPQHFGDGTRLSIL.

This clonotype was seen a handful of times. CDR3 residues: CASSEDTQYF. CDR3 DNA: TGTGCCAGCAGTGAGGATACGCAGTATTTT. The chain combines TRBV2 with TRBJ2-3; D ambiguous. Germline loops: CDR1 SNHLY, CDR2 FYNNEI. The CDR3 length is 10 residues. With 3 bases removed from V and 6 bases from J, the gap between germline ends came to 1 base.

This clonotype was detected many times. This chain links TRBV7-3 with TRBJ2-7; D possibly corresponds to TRBD1 (6 bases). The CDR3 totals 14 residues. V lost 4 bases to trimming and J lost 6 bases, with 16 bases between them. Per the germline V gene, CDR1 is SGHTA and CDR2 is FQGTGA. CDR3 nucleotides: TGTGCCAGCAGCTCTGGGACAAGTCAGGGCGAGCAGTACTTC. This encodes CASSSGTSQGEQYF.

This clonotype occurred a few times. The chain links TRBV10-1 to TRBJ2-7, with 7 bases fitting TRBD2. The CDR3 spans 15 residues. V gave up 4 bases and J gave up 2 bases; unmatched junction bases: 8. Germline CDR1 and CDR2: WNHNN and SYGVQD (reference sequence). CDR3 sequence reads: CASSGGASGPYEQYF. CDR3 nucleotides: TGCGCCAGCAGTGGAGGGGCTAGCGGACCCTACGAGCAGTACTTC.

This clonotype was picked up many times. The chain joins TRBV11-2 to TRBJ2-1; D unresolved. Trimming pared 0 bases from V and 4 bases from J, leaving 7 bases between. This CDR3 has 14 residues. In germline, CDR1 is SGHAT, CDR2 FQNNGV. The CDR3 loop reads CASSLESIYNEQFF. CDR3 DNA: TGTGCCAGCAGCTTAGAGTCAATTTACAATGAGCAGTTCTTC.

This sequence joins TRBV19 and TRBJ1-1; D is uncertain. V gave up 7 bases and J gave up 6 bases, with 12 bases separating them. Germline V gene data show CDR1 as LNHDA and CDR2 as SQIVND (reference sequence). The CDR3 spans 12 residues. This CDR3 reads CASISILAEAFF. CDR3 coding DNA: TGTGCCAGTATCTCCATATTGGCTGAAGCTTTCTTT.

This clonotype was counted between two and nine times. This sequence joins TRBV28 and TRBJ1-5; 7 positions agree with TRBD1. The CDR3 is made up of 14 amino acids. The ends lost 5 bases at V and 5 bases at J; junction bases unmatched: 6. Germline V gene data show CDR1 as MDHEN and CDR2 as SYDVKM. DNA for the CDR3: TGTGCCAGCAGTCAAGGACAGGCTTATCAGCCCCAGCATTTT. It encodes CASSQGQAYQPQHF. The full variable domain, in which reference TRBV28 and TRBJ1-5 provide the parts outside the CDR3, is DVKVTQSSRYLVKRTGEKVFLECVQDMDHENMFWYRQDPGLGLRLIYFSYDVKMKEKGDIPEGYSVSREKKERFSLILESASTNQTSMYLCASSQGQAYQPQHFGDGTRLSIL.

There are many counts of this clonotype. This sequence joins TRBV7-2 and TRBJ1-5, with D unclear. The germline V gene has CDR1 SGHTA and CDR2 FQGNSA. The CDR3 runs to 15 residues. V was trimmed by 2 bases and J by 3 bases, leaving 11 bases between them. CDR3 protein: CASSLSQDLNQPQHF. In DNA, the CDR3 is TGTGCCAGCAGCTTATCCCAGGATCTCAATCAGCCCCAGCATTTT. The full variable domain, rest sourced from reference TRBV7-2 and TRBJ1-5, is GAGVSQSPSNKVTEKGKDVELRCDPISGHTALYWYRQSLGQGLEFLIYFQGNSAPDKSGLPSDRFSAERTGGSVSTLTIQRTQQEDSAVYLCASSLSQDLNQPQHFGDGTRLSIL.